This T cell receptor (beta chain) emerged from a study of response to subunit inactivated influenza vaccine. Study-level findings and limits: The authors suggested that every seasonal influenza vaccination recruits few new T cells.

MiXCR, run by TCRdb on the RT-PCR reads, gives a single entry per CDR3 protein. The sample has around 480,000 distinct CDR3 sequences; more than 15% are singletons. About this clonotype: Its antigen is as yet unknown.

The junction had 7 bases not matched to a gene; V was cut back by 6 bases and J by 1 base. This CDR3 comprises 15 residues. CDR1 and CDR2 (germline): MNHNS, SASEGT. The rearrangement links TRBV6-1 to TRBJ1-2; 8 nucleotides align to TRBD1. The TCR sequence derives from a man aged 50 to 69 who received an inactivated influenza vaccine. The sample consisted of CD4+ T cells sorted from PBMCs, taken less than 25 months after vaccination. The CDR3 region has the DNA TGTGCCAGCAGAAGGACAGGGCCATATAACTATGGCTACACCTTC. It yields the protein CASRRTGPYNYGYTF.